One sample yielded the 12 T cell receptor beta chains listed below, sequenced in a study of response to subunit inactivated influenza vaccine. TCRdb reanalysed the RT-PCR reads using MiXCR and keeps one entry per CDR3 protein. The table lists over 800,000 distinct CDR3 sequences, less than 25% of them singletons. Sequences were derived from PBMCs from blood, sampled 5 to 6 days after vaccination. The receptors originated from a man aged 50-59 years who received an inactivated influenza vaccine.

Concerning this clonotype: At one end the junction does not follow the germline gene, possibly because of a read error. The chain has TRBV7-3 and TRBJ2-7, with D hard to call. This CDR3 has 12 amino acids. The germline V gene encodes CDR1 SGHTA and CDR2 FQGTGA. The CDR3 coding sequence is TGTGCCAGCAGCTTAACGGTGGCAGACCGGGACTTC. It specifies CASSLTVADRDF.

This rearrangement joins TRBV10-3 to TRBJ2-3, with a tentative D call TRBD2 (6 bases). V was shortened by 2 bases and J by 1 base, with 13 bases between the two germline ends. The CDR3 loop spans 16 amino acids. In germline, CDR1 is ENHRY, CDR2 SYGVKD. The CDR3 protein is CAISEGGGIGTDTQYF. The DNA of the CDR3 is TGTGCCATCAGTGAGGGTGGCGGGATCGGCACAGATACGCAGTATTTT.

The chain has TRBV5-1 and TRBJ1-3, with D maybe TRBD1 (5 bases). The germline V and J ends were trimmed by 4 bases and 0 bases, with 11 bases remaining between them. The CDR3 extends over 15 amino acids. Germline CDR1 SGHRS, CDR2 YFSETQ. Here the CDR3 DNA reads TGCGCCAGCAGCGCCGACAGCAGCTCTGGAAACACCATATATTTT. It encodes CASSADSSSGNTIYF.

V usage is TRBV9 and J usage is TRBJ2-2; 8 nucleotides match TRBD2. This CDR3 has 16 residues. Looked up from germline, CDR1 is SGDLS and CDR2 is YYNGEE. Trimming cost V 4 bases and J 2 bases; bases outside gene matches: 7. The CDR3 is CASSPHSGTNTGELFF. CDR3 bases: TGTGCCAGCAGCCCTCATAGCGGGACCAACACCGGGGAGCTGTTTTTT.

This chain links TRBV5-1 with TRBJ1-2, with no clear D. Germline V gene sequence: CDR1 SGHRS, CDR2 YFSETQ. V shed 5 bases and J shed 3 bases, with 8 bases lying between them. The CDR3 consists of 12 residues. The CDR3 bases are TGCGCCAGCAGGGAGGTTGACTATGGCTACACCTTC. Amino acid sequence: CASREVDYGYTF.

This rearrangement joins TRBV20-1 to TRBJ2-5; D assignment may be TRBD1 or TRBD2 (5 bases each). The V and J ends lost 5 bases and 2 bases respectively, with 18 bases between them. CDR3 length: 15 residues. Germline CDR1 and CDR2: DFQATT and SNEGSKA (reference sequence). The CDR3 here is CSAEGPPRGQETQYF. In nucleotides, the CDR3 is TGCAGTGCTGAGGGACCACCCCGGGGACAAGAGACCCAGTACTTC.

This clonotype turned up a few times. The chain employs TRBV12-3 or TRBV12-4 and TRBJ2-6; D is unclear. Trimming removed 2 bases from V and 0 bases from J, with 5 bases in between. The CDR3 spans 15 residues. CDR3 sequence (DNA): TGTGCCAGCAGTTTATGGAGCTCTGGGGCCAACGTCCTGACTTTC. Encoded protein: CASSLWSSGANVLTF.

This clonotype was detected only once. V usage is TRBV18 and J usage is TRBJ1-4; no clear D gene. The CDR3 totals 13 residues. V was shortened by 3 bases and J by 8 bases, with 10 bases between the two germline ends. Germline V gives CDR1 KGHSH, CDR2 LQKENI. The CDR3 nucleotides are TGTGCCAGCTCACCGCTCCCCGGGGAAAAACTGTTTTTT. Its translation: CASSPLPGEKLFF.

This clonotype was counted between two and nine times. The chain has TRBV6-5 and TRBJ2-3; D is perhaps TRBD1 or TRBD2 (5 bases each). Trimming took 2 bases from V and 2 from J, leaving 14 bases between them. Germline lookup yields CDR1 MNHEY and CDR2 SVGAGI. This CDR3 contains 16 residues. The DNA of the CDR3 is TGTGCCAGCAGTTACGGTAGTGGGGGTTACACAGATACGCAGTATTTT. Amino acids: CASSYGSGGYTDTQYF.

This clonotype was recorded a few times. This sequence joins TRBV7-2 and TRBJ2-3; D not resolved. V was shortened by 6 bases and J by 6 bases, with 7 bases between the two germline ends. The CDR3 runs 11 residues. Per the germline V gene, CDR1 is SGHTA and CDR2 is FQGNSA. CDR3 sequence: CASRVGDTQYF. The DNA for the CDR3 is TGTGCCAGCAGGGTTGGGGATACGCAGTATTTT.

The rearrangement joins TRBV20-1 to TRBJ2-5, with TRBD1 as a possible D gene (6 bases). The CDR3 length is 16 residues. The V end lost 4 bases, the J end lost 2 bases, and 20 bases lay between the germline ends. CDR1 and CDR2 (germline): DFQATT, SNEGSKA (reference sequence). The CDR3 is CSATPPGGQFQETQYF. In DNA, the CDR3 is TGCAGTGCTACCCCCCCTGGGGGACAATTTCAAGAGACCCAGTACTTC.

This clonotype was counted a few times. V and J are TRBV5-1 and TRBJ2-2; D may match TRBD1 or TRBD2 (5 bases each). Germline V gene data show CDR1 as SGHRS and CDR2 as YFSETQ. The V end lost 0 bases, the J end lost 1 base, and 10 bases lay between the germline ends. The CDR3 length is 16 residues. CDR3 residues: CASSLVTRGNTGELFF. CDR3 nucleotides: TGCGCCAGCAGCTTGGTGACGAGGGGGAACACCGGGGAGCTGTTTTTT.